The sequence of this T cell receptor (beta chain) was determined in a study of OX40 agonist ivuxolimab in advanced cancers. In the study overall: Previous treatment with anti-PD-1, anti-PD-L1 or anti-CTLA-4 therapy was allowed; less than 45% had received some. Study results and limitations: At doses 0.1 to 3.0 mg/kg, CD4+ and CD8+ clones expanded. In the 0.1-3.0 mg/kg groups, partial responders showed among the lowest expansion.

As concerns this clone: The antigen is unknown.

Assay: immunoSEQ multiplex PCR; the TCRdb copy retains only in-frame clones and omits some. The sample lists around 36,000 clones, over 80% occurring once. The sequence was obtained from an adult with an advanced solid tumor such as melanoma, head and neck, liver or kidney cancer. Material: CD4+ or CD8+ T cells sorted from blood, obtained in a trial of the OX40 agonist ivuxolimab.

This CDR3 is CASSPETRGEQFF. In DNA form, the CDR3 reads TGCGCCAGCAGCCCCGAAACTAGAGGTGAGCAGTTCTTC. V and J are TRBV4-3 and TRBJ2-1, with D tentatively TRBD2 (5 bases). CDR3 size: 13 residues. Trimming shortened V by 4 bases and J by 9 bases, and 13 bases separated the two germline ends. Per the germline V gene, CDR1 is LGHNA and CDR2 is YSLEER.